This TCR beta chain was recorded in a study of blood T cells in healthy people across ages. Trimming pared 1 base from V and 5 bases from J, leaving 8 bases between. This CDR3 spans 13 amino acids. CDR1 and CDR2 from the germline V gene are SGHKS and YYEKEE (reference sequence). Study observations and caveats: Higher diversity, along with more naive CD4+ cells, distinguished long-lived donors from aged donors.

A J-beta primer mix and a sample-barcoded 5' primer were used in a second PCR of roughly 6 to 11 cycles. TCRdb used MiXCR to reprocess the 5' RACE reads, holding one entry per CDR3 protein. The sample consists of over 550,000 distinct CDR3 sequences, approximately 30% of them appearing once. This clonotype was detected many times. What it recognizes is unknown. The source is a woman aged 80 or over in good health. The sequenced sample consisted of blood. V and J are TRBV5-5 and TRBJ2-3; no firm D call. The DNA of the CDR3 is TGTGCCAGCAGCTTGAACGGGCAAGATACGCAGTATTTT. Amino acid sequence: CASSLNGQDTQYF.